Listed here is a single T cell receptor beta chain. Its antigen is undetermined. At the DNA level, this CDR3 is encoded by other sequences in the same sample as well. This specimen belongs to a study of T cell responses to AZD1222 COVID-19 vaccine. Whole-study results and caveats: The study found vaccine-associated CD4 TCRs spanning spike, dominant at 160-218 and 743-854. Most donors were white British, females outnumbered males, and clonal diversity was possibly underestimated.

Germline V lookup: CDR1 MNHEY, CDR2 SMNVEV (reference sequence). This CDR3 spans 14 amino acids. Trimming pared 3 bases from V and 4 bases from J, leaving 10 bases between. Libraries were prepared by immunoSEQ multiplex PCR; TCRdb keeps only in-frame clonotypes and omits some of them. The sample shows around 140,000 clones, about 90% of them seen only once. This TCR came from an adult who received the AZD1222 COVID-19 vaccine. The V and J genes are TRBV27 and TRBJ1-3; no reliable D call. Material: peripheral blood, obtained 28 days after the second AZD1222 dose. CDR3 sequence (DNA): TGTGCCAGCAGTTTGCGGGGATCAGGAAACACCATATATTTT. It specifies CASSLRGSGNTIYF.